In terms of frequency, the clone carrying this TCR beta chain is medium-sized. Its target is unknown. Every participant was in good physical condition without acute infectious disease. CSF cells were profiled by 10X single-cell V(D)J and 5' expression. After re-calling the 10x single-cell sequencing reads, TCRdb lists one entry per CDR3 protein, DNA absent. In total, the table holds over 900 distinct CDR3 sequences. The data belong to a study of CD8 T cells in cerebrospinal fluid in Alzheimer's disease. Study results and caveats: Versus healthy subjects, Alzheimer's patients more often had clones of at least 3%. EBV-specific TCRs in cerebrospinal fluid reportedly do not establish a causal EBV–Alzheimer's link.

Germline V gives CDR1 DFQATT, CDR2 SNEGSKA (reference sequence). This CDR3 contains 15 residues. This chain joins TRBV20-1 and TRBJ2-7; TCRdb selects TRBD2, and the lack of DNA leaves this call unchecked. The sequenced sample consisted of cerebrospinal fluid. This sequence originates from a human donor in good health. The CDR3 spells CSARAETSELGEQYF.